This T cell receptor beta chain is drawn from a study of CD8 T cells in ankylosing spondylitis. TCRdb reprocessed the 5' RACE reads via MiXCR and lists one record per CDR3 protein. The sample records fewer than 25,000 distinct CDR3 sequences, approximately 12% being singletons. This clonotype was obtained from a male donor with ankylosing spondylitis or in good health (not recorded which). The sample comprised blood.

The CDR3 protein is CSVVDQGTTEAFF. In nucleotides, the CDR3 is TGCAGCGTTGTCGATCAGGGAACCACTGAAGCTTTCTTT. The chain combines TRBV29-1 with TRBJ1-1; D might be TRBD1 (5 bases). There are 13 residues in the CDR3. The ends were cut back, 4 bases at V and 4 bases at J, with 13 bases in the middle. Germline loops: CDR1 SQVTM, CDR2 ANQGSEA.